The 19 T cell receptor beta chains presented below share a single source sample, sequenced in a study of T cells in Graves' hyperthyroidism and ophthalmopathy (dated by TCRdb to about 2019). Receptor libraries were prepared by multiplex PCR. TCRdb records Illumina HiSeq 2000 as the sequencer. TCR beta CDR3 regions were amplified from RNA transcripts. The first round of RT-PCR for the TCR CDR3 was performed with the HTBI primer set and the Qiagen OneStep RT-PCR kit. TCRdb cleaned the public reads at Q25 with fastp, built clones with MiXCR and kept in-frame beta chains. Every CDR3 protein is listed once, alongside the most common genes and DNA of its rows. Counted in this sample were roughly 360,000 distinct CDR3 sequences; roughly 14% of them appeared once. The ten largest clones capture about 20% of the sample. The source material was blood. These receptor sequences come from a young man with Graves' hyperthyroidism that later progressed to Graves' ophthalmopathy.

The chain employs TRBV11-3 and TRBJ2-3, with 10 bases matching TRBD2. This CDR3 is built from 17 residues. The V and J ends lost 1 base and 3 bases, in that order; junction bases with no gene match: 7. The V gene's germline CDR1 is SGHNT and CDR2 YENEEA. The CDR3: CASSLGASGGATDTQYF. The DNA for the CDR3 is TGTGCCAGCAGCTTAGGAGCCAGCGGGGGGGCAACAGATACGCAGTATTTT.

This clonotype was seen at least ten times. The rearrangement links TRBV11-2 to TRBJ2-5; D possibly corresponds to TRBD2 (6 bases). This CDR3 is 15 amino acids long. CDR1 and CDR2 (germline): SGHAT, FQNNGV. V was cut by 5 bases and J by 1 base, with 14 bases left in between. The CDR3 DNA reads TGTGCCAGCAGCGGAGGGGTACAAGGCCAAGAGACCCAGTACTTC. This codes for CASSGGVQGQETQYF. Drawing the rest from reference TRBV11-2 and TRBJ2-5, the complete variable domain is EAGVAQSPRYKIIEKRQSVAFWCNPISGHATLYWYQQILGQGPKLLIQFQNNGVVDDSQLPKDRFSAERLKGVDSTLKIQPAKLEDSAVYLCASSGGVQGQETQYFGPGTRLLVL.

At least ten counts were recorded for this clonotype. The CDR3 sequence is CASSEAGTSGGPNTGELFF. CDR3 in DNA: TGCGCCAGCAGTGAGGCTGGGACTAGCGGGGGCCCGAACACCGGGGAGCTGTTTTTT. The J gene is TRBJ2-2, the V gene TRBV10-2; 14 bases are a match to TRBD2. Germline lookup yields CDR1 WSHSY and CDR2 SAAADI. Unmatched junction bases numbered 5, after V lost 2 bases and J lost 0 bases. The CDR3 spans 19 residues.

This clonotype was counted between two and nine times. The rearrangement links TRBV11-2 to TRBJ2-1; weak D call: TRBD2 (5 bases). The CDR3 is 11 residues long. Germline lookup yields CDR1 SGHAT and CDR2 FQNNGV. V was pared by 6 bases and J by 12 bases, with 12 bases between. DNA for the CDR3: TGTGCCAGCAGTCTAGAGAGCGGGCAGTTCTTC. Its protein product is CASSLESGQFF.

This clonotype was detected only a few times. V and J are TRBV11-2 and TRBJ1-4; D is unresolved. The germline V and J ends were trimmed by 4 bases and 7 bases, with 16 bases remaining between them. Germline assignment: CDR1 SGHAT and CDR2 FQNNGV. The CDR3 covers 15 residues. The CDR3 DNA reads TGTGCCAGCAGCTCCATGGGCGTAGAAAGTGAAAAACTGTTTTTT. Residues: CASSSMGVESEKLFF.

This clonotype was seen at least ten times. J is TRBJ2-7 and V is TRBV29-1; D not resolved. The CDR3 totals 11 residues. Germline-derived CDR1 and CDR2 are SQVTM and ANQGSEA. Trimming removed 6 bases from V and 3 bases from J, with 9 bases in between. The CDR3 spells CSVLSGYEQYF. In DNA form, the CDR3 reads TGCAGCGTCTTGTCAGGCTACGAGCAGTACTTC.

The chain recombines TRBV6-1 with TRBJ1-2; D unresolved. CDR1 MNHNS and CDR2 SASEGT come from the germline V gene. The CDR3 sequence is 15 residues long. V was shortened by 0 bases and J by 7 bases, with 15 bases between the two germline ends. The CDR3 is CASSEAYRASGGYTF. The CDR3 DNA reads as TGTGCCAGCAGTGAAGCTTATCGAGCTAGTGGTGGCTACACCTTC.

This clonotype showed up many times. This chain connects TRBV7-9 to TRBJ2-3; D possibly corresponds to TRBD2 (6 bases). Germline CDR1 and CDR2: SEHNR and FQNEAQ (reference sequence). Trimming shortened V by 3 bases and J by 3 bases, and 10 bases separated the two germline ends. The CDR3 is 14 residues long. CDR3 nucleotides: TGTGCCAGCAGCTTCGGCGGGGTGACAGATACGCAGTATTTT. Residues: CASSFGGVTDTQYF.

This clonotype was seen repeatedly, ten times or more. This chain joins TRBV25-1 and TRBJ2-1, with TRBD2 identical over 8 bases. With 4 bases clipped from V and 9 bases from J, the junction kept 17 bases outside the gene matches. In germline, CDR1 is MGHDK, CDR2 SYGVNS. The CDR3 totals 17 residues. The CDR3 bases are TGTGCCAGCAGTGTCCCCGAGGGGACTAGGGGTGGTGGTGAGCAGTTCTTC. Encoded protein: CASSVPEGTRGGGEQFF. Full variable domain (outside the CDR3, taken from reference TRBV25-1 and TRBJ2-1): EADIYQTPRYLVIGTGKKITLECSQTMGHDKMYWYQQDPGMELHLIHYSYGVNSTEKGDLSSESTVSRIRTEHFPLTLESARPSHTSQYLCASSVPEGTRGGGEQFFGPGTRLTVL.

This clonotype was recorded a few times. The V call is TRBV25-1, the J call TRBJ1-1, with D unclear. Germline V gives CDR1 MGHDK, CDR2 SYGVNS. Trimming stripped 1 base from V and 3 bases from J, with 6 bases between. The CDR3 sequence is 13 residues long. CDR3 residues: CASSEFRDTEAFF. The CDR3 region has the DNA TGTGCCAGCAGTGAATTTAGGGACACTGAAGCTTTCTTT.

This clonotype showed up just a few times. The chain employs TRBV28 and TRBJ2-2, with 7 bases fitting TRBD1. Germline V CDR1 and CDR2: MDHEN, SYDVKM. V lost 4 bases and J lost 4; bases outside the gene matches: 15. CDR3 length: 18 amino acids. CDR3 residues: CASSSPLGFRGRTGELFF. The CDR3 DNA follows: TGTGCCAGCAGTTCGCCCCTGGGGTTTAGGGGGCGCACCGGGGAGCTGTTTTTT.

There are many counts of this clonotype. The V call is TRBV29-1, the J call TRBJ2-3; D uncertain. Trimming took 4 bases from V and 0 from J, leaving 11 bases between them. The CDR3 length is 14 residues. The V gene's germline CDR1 is SQVTM and CDR2 ANQGSEA. The CDR3 coding sequence is TGCAGCGTTGCCGCACGATCTAGCACAGATACGCAGTATTTT. This translates into CSVAARSSTDTQYF.

The sample holds many counts of this clonotype. The germline gene is not matched at one end of the junction; a read error may be the cause. The chain has TRBV29-1 and TRBJ2-7; D is possibly TRBD2 (7 bases). CDR1 is SQVTM, CDR2 ANQGSEA, per germline. The CDR3 has 13 residues. CDR3 amino acids: CNVRLAPQGEQYF. CDR3 sequence (DNA): TGCAACGTTCGACTAGCACCTCAGGGGGAGCAGTACTTC.

This clonotype appeared many times. V is TRBV28 and J is TRBJ2-7; 9 nucleotides match TRBD1. The germline V gene has CDR1 MDHEN and CDR2 SYDVKM. The V and J ends lost 3 bases and 5 bases, in that order; junction bases with no gene match: 8. This CDR3 contains 15 residues. The CDR3 sequence is CASSFPGTGSDEQYF. Here the CDR3 DNA reads TGTGCCAGCAGTTTCCCCGGGACAGGGAGCGACGAGCAGTACTTC.

There are many counts of this clonotype. The chain uses TRBV12-3 or TRBV12-4 and TRBJ2-1; D may be TRBD1 (6 bases). V lost 0 bases and J 5 bases, leaving 11 bases between the germline ends. This CDR3 comprises 15 residues. The CDR3 loop reads CASSLAGRGNNEQFF. The CDR3 nucleotides are TGTGCCAGCAGTTTAGCGGGCAGGGGAAACAATGAGCAGTTCTTC.

CDR3 sequence reads: CASCREATEAFF. The CDR3 DNA is TGTGCCAGTTGCAGGGAGGCCACTGAAGCTTTCTTT. The chain employs TRBV6-2 or TRBV6-3 and TRBJ1-1; maybe TRBD1 (5 bases). V lost 9 bases and J lost 4, with 12 bases in between. CDR3 length: 12 amino acids. In germline, CDR1 is MNHEY, CDR2 SVGEGT.

The chain links TRBV5-1 to TRBJ2-2; 8 nucleotides align to TRBD2. V was pared by 0 bases and J by 4 bases, with 2 bases of the junction left unmatched. This CDR3 is 15 amino acids long. CDR1 is SGHRS, CDR2 YFSETQ, per germline. The CDR3 DNA reads TGCGCCAGCAGCTTGGTAGCGGGGTCCACCGGGGAGCTGTTTTTT. It translates to CASSLVAGSTGELFF.

This clonotype was seen many times. This sequence joins TRBV2 and TRBJ1-1; D ambiguous. This CDR3 has 12 residues. The germline CDR1 and CDR2 sequences are SNHLY and FYNNEI. Between the trimmed V and J ends, which lost 5 bases and 6 bases, there was a span of 10 bases. DNA of the CDR3: TGTGCCAGCAGTACTCCGGGCCCTGAAGCTTTCTTT. Translating it yields CASSTPGPEAFF.

The table lists this clonotype with many counts. The V call is TRBV28, the J call TRBJ1-5; D uncertain. V was cut by 4 bases and J by 10 bases, with 17 bases left in between. This CDR3 is built from 14 residues. Germline V gene sequence: CDR1 MDHEN, CDR2 SYDVKM. In nucleotides, the CDR3 is TGTGCCAGCAGTTCGGACGGAACGGGCCTACCCCAGCATTTT. The encoded protein is CASSSDGTGLPQHF.